Presented here are 14 T cell receptor beta chains from one specimen sequenced in a study of blood T cell repertoires in COVID-19 (dated by TCRdb to the early 2020s). Preparation of the library involved the immunoSEQ multiplex PCR assay. Drawn from immuneACCESS, this table holds only the in-frame rearrangements with V and J called that TCRdb kept. Clones are partly lost; checked studies trace under half to an unresolved V gene and leave the rest unexplained. The sample table shows around 130,000 clones, and over 65% are seen once. About 3.9% of the sample rests with the top ten. Sample: peripheral blood. The source is a man in his fifties or sixties with acute or convalescent COVID-19.

The chain has TRBV19 and TRBJ2-3, with TRBD1 matching over 10 bases. The CDR3 is made up of 18 amino acids. Germline V CDR1 and CDR2: LNHDA, SQIVND (reference sequence). V lost 4 bases, J lost 6 bases, and 16 bases stayed unmatched. CDR3 protein: CASSKVETGGPGGDTQYF. The CDR3 region has the DNA TGTGCCAGTAGTAAGGTTGAGACAGGGGGCCCAGGCGGGGATACGCAGTATTTT.

This rearrangement joins TRBV6-2 or TRBV6-3 to TRBJ2-5; a possible D gene is TRBD2 (5 bases). Looked up from germline, CDR1 is MNHEY and CDR2 is SVGEGT. V was shortened by 6 bases and J by 3 bases, with 11 bases between the two germline ends. This CDR3 has 13 residues. Written as DNA, the CDR3 is TGTGCCAGCAGCCTAGGACTGGAAGAGACCCAGTACTTC. It encodes CASSLGLEETQYF.

The V and J genes are TRBV11-2 and TRBJ2-5; weak D call: TRBD2 (5 bases). V dropped 5 bases and J dropped 1 base, with 17 bases sitting between them. CDR3 length: 16 amino acids. The germline V gene encodes CDR1 SGHAT and CDR2 FQNNGV. Here the CDR3 reads CASSLTGFEVQETQYF. The CDR3 coding sequence is TGTGCCAGCAGCCTAACGGGGTTCGAAGTCCAAGAGACCCAGTACTTC.

The chain carries TRBV15 and TRBJ1-5; perhaps TRBD1 as D (6 bases). V lost 0 bases, J lost 2 bases, and 14 bases lay in between. The CDR3 totals 17 residues. Germline V gives CDR1 LNHNV, CDR2 YYDKDF (reference sequence). The CDR3 protein is CATSRDGIRQGNQPQHF. CDR3 DNA: TGTGCCACCAGCAGAGATGGAATCAGACAGGGCAATCAGCCCCAGCATTTT.

The rearrangement joins TRBV4-2 to TRBJ2-7; 9 nucleotides agree with TRBD1. This CDR3 is 16 amino acids long. Losses at the gene ends were 1 base for V and 3 bases for J; bases not matched to a gene: 7. Germline V CDR1 and CDR2: LGHNA, YNFKEQ. The CDR3 sequence: CASSQGGGTGNYEQYF. CDR3 sequence (DNA): TGTGCCAGCAGCCAAGGGGGAGGGACAGGGAACTACGAGCAGTACTTC.

The rearrangement links TRBV28 to TRBJ1-1, with D possibly being TRBD1 (5 bases). CDR3 size: 11 residues. V dropped 5 bases and J dropped 5 bases, with 6 bases sitting between them. Germline V gene data show CDR1 as MDHEN and CDR2 as SYDVKM. The CDR3 here is CASSQGTEAFF. The CDR3 bases are TGTGCCAGCAGTCAGGGAACTGAAGCTTTCTTT.

The rearrangement links TRBV11-3 to TRBJ2-1; 10 nucleotides match TRBD1. Germline V CDR1 and CDR2: SGHNT, YENEEA. The CDR3 totals 15 residues. V dropped 5 bases and J dropped 8; count of bases not matched to a gene: 9. The CDR3 is CASSEEGGQGYEQFF. The DNA of the CDR3 is TGTGCCAGCAGCGAGGAGGGGGGACAGGGGTATGAGCAGTTCTTC.

The chain employs TRBV11-2 and TRBJ2-7; 13 bases fit TRBD2. This CDR3 has 19 residues. Per the germline V gene, CDR1 is SGHAT and CDR2 is FQNNGV. The V gene end was trimmed by 2 bases and the J gene end by 0 bases; junction bases not matched to a gene: 10. Here the CDR3 reads CASSLKGGLAGAFSYEQYF. DNA of the CDR3: TGTGCCAGCAGCTTAAAAGGAGGACTAGCGGGGGCCTTCTCCTACGAGCAGTACTTC.

The chain is built from TRBV7-2 and TRBJ2-1, with 9 bases fitting TRBD1. Germline CDR1 reads SGHTA; CDR2 reads FQGNSA. CDR3 size: 17 residues. Trimming took 5 bases from V and 8 from J; bases not matched to a gene: 16. For the CDR3, the DNA is TGTGCCAGCAGCGGTCCCGGGACAGGGATGAATCCCCATGAGCAGTTCTTC. Translating gives CASSGPGTGMNPHEQFF.

Worth noting for this clone: Other DNA sequences in this specimen translate into the identical CDR3. The gene calls are TRBV28 and TRBJ2-7; 7 bases are shared with TRBD1. Germline V gene sequence: CDR1 MDHEN, CDR2 SYDVKM. CDR3 length: 16 residues. The V segment lost 6 bases and the J segment 7 bases; nucleotides outside the gene matches: 18. The CDR3: CASSTRQGRIGYEQYF. The CDR3 coding sequence is TGTGCCAGCAGCACCAGACAGGGTAGGATCGGCTATGAGCAGTACTTC.

The V gene is TRBV28, the J gene TRBJ2-3, with D possibly TRBD1 on 5 matching bases. Looked up from germline, CDR1 is MDHEN and CDR2 is SYDVKM. V was shortened by 5 bases and J by 1 base, with 13 bases between the two germline ends. This CDR3 has 15 residues. This chain's CDR3 is CASSKGVMGTDTQYF. CDR3 DNA: TGTGCCAGCAGTAAAGGGGTTATGGGCACAGATACGCAGTATTTT.

The chain links TRBV4-3 to TRBJ2-2, with TRBD1 as a possible D gene (6 bases). Germline CDR1 LGHNA, CDR2 YSLEER. Between the trimmed V and J ends, which lost 4 bases and 2 bases, there was a span of 8 bases. The CDR3 has 14 residues. This CDR3 reads CASSPGQNTGELFF. The CDR3 DNA sequence: TGCGCCAGCAGCCCGGGACAAAACACCGGGGAGCTGTTTTTT.

The genes are TRBV5-1 and TRBJ2-1, with 11 bases fitting TRBD2. V was pared by 4 bases and J by 7 bases, with 13 bases of the junction left unmatched. This CDR3 has 17 amino acids. From germline, CDR1 is SGHRS and CDR2 YFSETQ. The CDR3 sequence is CASSAILTSGSYNEQFF. The CDR3, as DNA: TGCGCCAGCAGCGCAATCTTAACTAGCGGGAGTTATAATGAGCAGTTCTTC.

This chain uses TRBV12-3 or TRBV12-4 with TRBJ2-4; unclear D gene. The CDR3 has 12 residues. V dropped 8 bases and J dropped 6 bases, with 11 bases sitting between them. CDR3 amino acids: CASLNGLNIQYF. In DNA, the CDR3 is TGTGCCAGCCTAAATGGTCTAAACATTCAGTACTTC.